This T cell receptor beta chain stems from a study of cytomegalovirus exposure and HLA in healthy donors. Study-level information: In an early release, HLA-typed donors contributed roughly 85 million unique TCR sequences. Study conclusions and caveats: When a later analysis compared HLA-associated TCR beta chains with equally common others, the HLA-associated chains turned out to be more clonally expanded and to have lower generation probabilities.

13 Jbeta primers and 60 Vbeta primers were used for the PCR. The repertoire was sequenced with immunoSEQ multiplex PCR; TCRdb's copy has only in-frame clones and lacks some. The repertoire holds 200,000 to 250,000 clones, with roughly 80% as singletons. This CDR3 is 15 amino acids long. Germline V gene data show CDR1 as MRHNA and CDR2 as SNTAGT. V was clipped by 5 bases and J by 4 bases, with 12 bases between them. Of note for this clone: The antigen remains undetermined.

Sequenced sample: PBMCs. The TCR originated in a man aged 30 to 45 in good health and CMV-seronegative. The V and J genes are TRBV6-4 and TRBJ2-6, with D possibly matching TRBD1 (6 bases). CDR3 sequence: CASSSTGTGANVLTF. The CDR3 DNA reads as TGTGCCAGCAGTTCTACAGGGACCGGGGCCAACGTCCTGACTTTC.